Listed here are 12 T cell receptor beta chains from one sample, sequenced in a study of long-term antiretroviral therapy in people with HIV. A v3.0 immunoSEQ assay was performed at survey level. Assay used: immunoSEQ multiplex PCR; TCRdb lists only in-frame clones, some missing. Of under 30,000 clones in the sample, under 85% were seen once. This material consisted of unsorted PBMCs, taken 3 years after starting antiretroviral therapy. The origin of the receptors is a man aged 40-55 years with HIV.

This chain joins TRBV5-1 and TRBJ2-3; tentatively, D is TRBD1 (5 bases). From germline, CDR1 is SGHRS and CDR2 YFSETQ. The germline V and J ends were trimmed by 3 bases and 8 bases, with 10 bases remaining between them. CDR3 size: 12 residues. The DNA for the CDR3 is TGCGCCAGCAGCTCGGTGCAGGGTACGCAGTATTTT. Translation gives CASSSVQGTQYF.

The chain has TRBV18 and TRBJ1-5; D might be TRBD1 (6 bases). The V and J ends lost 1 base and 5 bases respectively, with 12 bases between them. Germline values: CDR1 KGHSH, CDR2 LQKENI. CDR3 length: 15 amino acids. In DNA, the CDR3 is TGTGCCAGCTCACCACGGTCAGGGGATTATCAGCCCCAGCATTTT. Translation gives CASSPRSGDYQPQHF.

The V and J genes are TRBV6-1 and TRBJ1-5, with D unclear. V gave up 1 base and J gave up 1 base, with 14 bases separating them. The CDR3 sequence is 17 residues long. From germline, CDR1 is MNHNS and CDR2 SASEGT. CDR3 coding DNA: TGTGCCAGCAGTGAAGTTTTACCCCTTGTGAGCAATCAGCCCCAGCATTTT. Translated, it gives CASSEVLPLVSNQPQHF.

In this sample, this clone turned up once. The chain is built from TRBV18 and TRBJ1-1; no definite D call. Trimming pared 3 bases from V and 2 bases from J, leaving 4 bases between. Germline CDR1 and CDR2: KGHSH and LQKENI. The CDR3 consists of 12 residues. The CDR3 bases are TGTGCCAGCTCACCGAGCAACACTGAAGCTTTCTTT. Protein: CASSPSNTEAFF.

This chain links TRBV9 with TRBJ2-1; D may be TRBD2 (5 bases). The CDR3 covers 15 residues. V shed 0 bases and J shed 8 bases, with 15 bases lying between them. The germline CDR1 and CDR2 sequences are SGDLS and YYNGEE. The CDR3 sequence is CASSVAGAEEDEQFF. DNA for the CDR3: TGTGCCAGCAGCGTAGCGGGTGCGGAGGAGGATGAGCAGTTCTTC.

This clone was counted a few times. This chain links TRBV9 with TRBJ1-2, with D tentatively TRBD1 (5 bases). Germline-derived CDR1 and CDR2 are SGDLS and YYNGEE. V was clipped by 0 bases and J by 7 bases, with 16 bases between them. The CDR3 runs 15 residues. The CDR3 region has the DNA TGTGCCAGCAGCGTAGATCGAACAGGTCCAAGTGGCTACACCTTC. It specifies CASSVDRTGPSGYTF.

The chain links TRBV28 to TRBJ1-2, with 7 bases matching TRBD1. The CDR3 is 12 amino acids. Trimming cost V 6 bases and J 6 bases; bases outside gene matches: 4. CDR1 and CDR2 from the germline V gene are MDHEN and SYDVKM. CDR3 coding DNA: TGTGCCAGCAGCGAAGGGGGCCATGGCTACACCTTC. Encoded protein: CASSEGGHGYTF.

The CDR3 here is CAWSVLSSETQYF. DNA of the CDR3: TGTGCCTGGAGTGTACTGTCCTCAGAGACCCAGTACTTC. The gene calls are TRBV30 and TRBJ2-5; no clear D gene. Germline V gene sequence: CDR1 GTSNPN, CDR2 SVGIG (reference sequence). The V end lost 0 bases, the J end lost 4 bases, and 9 bases lay between the germline ends. CDR3 length: 13 amino acids.

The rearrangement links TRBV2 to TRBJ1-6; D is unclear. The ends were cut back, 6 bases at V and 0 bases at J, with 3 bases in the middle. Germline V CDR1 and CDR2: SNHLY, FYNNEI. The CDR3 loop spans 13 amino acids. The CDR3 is CASRASYNSPLHF. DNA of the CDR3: TGTGCCAGCAGGGCCTCCTATAATTCACCCCTCCACTTT.

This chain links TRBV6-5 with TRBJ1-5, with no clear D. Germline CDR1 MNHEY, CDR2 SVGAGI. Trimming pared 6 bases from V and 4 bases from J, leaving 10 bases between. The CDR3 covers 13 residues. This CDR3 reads CASRIGPNQPQHF. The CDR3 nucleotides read TGTGCCAGCAGGATTGGACCAAATCAGCCCCAGCATTTT.

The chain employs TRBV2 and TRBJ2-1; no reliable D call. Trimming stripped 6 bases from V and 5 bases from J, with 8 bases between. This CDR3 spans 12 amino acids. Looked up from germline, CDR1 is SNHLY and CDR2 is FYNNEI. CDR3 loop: CASRGIDNEQFF. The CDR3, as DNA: TGTGCCAGCAGGGGGATTGACAATGAGCAGTTCTTC.

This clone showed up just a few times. The CDR3 protein is CASSSLDRAYSPLHF. The CDR3 nucleotides are TGTGCCAGCAGCTCCCTGGACAGGGCGTATTCACCCCTCCACTTT. The chain has TRBV11-2 and TRBJ1-6; TRBD1 agrees at 8 bases. The germline gives CDR1 SGHAT, CDR2 FQNNGV. The CDR3 has 15 residues. V lost 4 bases, J lost 8 bases, and 7 bases stayed unmatched.